The next 26 T cell receptor beta chains were all read from a single sample in a study of blood T cell repertoires in COVID-19. Clones were read by immunoSEQ multiplex PCR, and TCRdb kept only the in-frame ones, dropping some. This sample has roughly 110,000 clones; 89% occur once, and the top ten carry approximately 5%. The specimen sequenced was peripheral blood. The receptors here all came from a man aged 35-49 years with active or convalescent COVID-19.

This rearrangement joins TRBV7-8 to TRBJ1-5, with unresolved D. Germline CDR1 and CDR2: SGHVS and FQNEAQ. Between the trimmed V and J ends, which lost 1 base and 7 bases, there was a span of 11 bases. The CDR3 consists of 14 residues. The CDR3 DNA is TGTGCCAGCAGCTTAGTGGGAGGGAAGCAGCCCCAGCATTTT. Encoded protein: CASSLVGGKQPQHF.

The genes are TRBV30 and TRBJ2-7; tentatively, D is TRBD1 (5 bases). The germline gives CDR1 GTSNPN, CDR2 SVGIG (reference sequence). The CDR3 contains 14 residues. The V and J ends lost 0 bases and 4 bases respectively, with 13 bases between them. The CDR3 reads CAWSVQGHLYEQYF. The CDR3 DNA is TGTGCCTGGAGTGTACAAGGACACCTATACGAGCAGTACTTC.

The chain recombines TRBV30 with TRBJ1-2; D unresolved. V lost 2 bases and J 4 bases, leaving 8 bases between the germline ends. This CDR3 is 12 amino acids long. Germline values: CDR1 GTSNPN, CDR2 SVGIG (reference sequence). The CDR3: CAWSRLLYGYTF. As DNA, the CDR3 is TGTGCCTGGAGTAGACTCCTCTATGGCTACACCTTC.

The V and J genes are TRBV3-1 (or the pseudogene TRBV3-2) and TRBJ1-2, with a possible D match to TRBD1 (5 bases). This CDR3 comprises 14 residues. V lost 0 bases and J lost 8, with 13 bases in between. CDR1 and CDR2 (germline): LGHDT, YNNKEL (reference sequence). CDR3 sequence: CASSQDKGSWGYTF. CDR3 bases: TGTGCCAGCAGCCAAGATAAGGGGTCTTGGGGCTACACCTTC.

The chain links TRBV10-2 to TRBJ2-2, with 11 bases lining up with TRBD2. This CDR3 is built from 15 residues. Germline CDR1 is WSHSY and CDR2 is SAAADI. Germline trimming cut 2 bases from V and 4 bases from J; bases unmatched to any gene: 0. DNA for the CDR3: TGCGCCAGCAGTGAGCTAGCGGGAGGCACCGGGGAGCTGTTTTTT. It is translated as CASSELAGGTGELFF.

The rearrangement links TRBV7-2 to TRBJ2-6, with D perhaps TRBD1 (6 bases). With 5 bases removed from V and 4 bases from J, the gap between germline ends came to 18 bases. CDR3 size: 17 residues. Per the germline V gene, CDR1 is SGHTA and CDR2 is FQGNSA. CDR3 DNA: TGTGCCAGCAGCCGGGACACCGGTTTGTACGGGGCCAACGTCCTGACTTTC. As protein: CASSRDTGLYGANVLTF.

The rearrangement joins TRBV6-5 to TRBJ2-3; possible D gene TRBD2, 5 bases. Germline V gives CDR1 MNHEY, CDR2 SVGAGI. The CDR3 has 14 amino acids. Trimming removed 6 bases at V and 2 bases at J, with 12 bases between. The CDR3 coding sequence is TGTGCCAGCAGCTCGACTACCTTCACAGATACGCAGTATTTT. Protein sequence: CASSSTTFTDTQYF.

This chain joins TRBV6-2 or TRBV6-3 and TRBJ2-1; the D gene is possibly TRBD2 (6 bases). CDR3 length equals 15 residues. Germline assignment: CDR1 MNHEY and CDR2 SVGEGT. With 0 bases removed from V and 11 bases from J, the gap between germline ends came to 17 bases. The CDR3 DNA follows: TGTGCCAGCAGTTACTCTATTCTGGAGGGTTTTAAGCAGTTCTTC. This translates into CASSYSILEGFKQFF.

The rearrangement joins TRBV28 to TRBJ1-3, with no clear D. The V gene's germline CDR1 is MDHEN and CDR2 SYDVKM. There are 11 residues in the CDR3. With 8 bases removed from V and 3 bases from J, the gap between germline ends came to 5 bases. CDR3 nucleotides: TGTGCCAGCTGGAGTGGAAACACCATATATTTT. Translated: CASWSGNTIYF.

V usage is TRBV12-3 or TRBV12-4 and J usage is TRBJ1-1; TRBD1 is a possible D gene (6 bases). The CDR3 extends over 13 amino acids. V gave up 5 bases and J gave up 4 bases, with 11 bases separating them. This CDR3 is CASSETGVTEAFF. DNA for the CDR3: TGTGCCAGCAGTGAGACAGGTGTCACTGAAGCTTTCTTT.

The V gene is TRBV5-6, the J gene TRBJ2-7; 9 bases map to TRBD2. V shed 4 bases and J 6 bases; nucleotides not matched to a gene: 8. CDR1 and CDR2 (germline): SGHDT, YYEEEE. CDR3 size: 14 residues. CDR3 in amino acids: CASSRGLATPEQYF. CDR3 DNA sequence: TGTGCCAGCAGCCGGGGACTAGCTACACCCGAGCAGTACTTC.

V and J are TRBV9 and TRBJ2-1; TRBD2 agrees at 13 bases. After removal of 4 bases from V and 6 bases from J, the junction contained 10 bases not matched to a gene. Germline CDR1 is SGDLS and CDR2 is YYNGEE. The CDR3 length is 17 residues. For the CDR3, the DNA is TGTGCCAGCAGCCCCCGGACTAGCGGGGGCCTGGGCAATGAGCAGTTCTTC. Encoded protein: CASSPRTSGGLGNEQFF.

This chain joins TRBV5-4 and TRBJ2-7; D is perhaps TRBD2 (6 bases). The CDR3 sequence is 13 residues long. V gave up 0 bases and J gave up 3 bases, with 7 bases separating them. Germline assignment: CDR1 SGHNT and CDR2 YYREEE (reference sequence). The CDR3 region is CASSLVGGYEQYF. Written as DNA, the CDR3 is TGTGCCAGCAGCTTGGTGGGGGGCTACGAGCAGTACTTC.

The rearrangement links TRBV7-2 to TRBJ2-3; 7 bases fit TRBD2. Germline lookup yields CDR1 SGHTA and CDR2 FQGNSA. V shed 0 bases, J shed 1 base, and the junction held 13 bases outside the gene matches. The CDR3 is 19 residues long. CDR3 amino acids: CASSLAPSGTRFRTDTQYF. CDR3 sequence (DNA): TGTGCCAGCAGCTTAGCCCCTAGCGGCACCCGGTTTCGCACAGATACGCAGTATTTT.

This chain links TRBV5-5 with TRBJ2-3, with TRBD1 matching over 12 bases. The CDR3 consists of 18 residues. Unmatched junction bases numbered 10, after V lost 0 bases and J lost 5 bases. Germline V CDR1 and CDR2: SGHKS, YYEKEE (reference sequence). DNA for the CDR3: TGTGCCAGCAGCTTGGCCTTTTCGGGACAGGGGGCTAGAGATACGCAGTATTTT. Protein product: CASSLAFSGQGARDTQYF.

The CDR3 nucleotides are TGTGCCAGCAGCTGGGCAGCTTACAATGAGCAGTTCTTC. Translated, it gives CASSWAAYNEQFF. The chain uses TRBV7-9 and TRBJ2-1; no clear D. This CDR3 has 13 residues. Trimming pared 4 bases from V and 4 bases from J, leaving 8 bases between. Germline loops: CDR1 SEHNR, CDR2 FQNEAQ (reference sequence).

V is TRBV18 and J is TRBJ2-7; 11 bases agree with TRBD2. V dropped 2 bases and J dropped 2; count of bases not matched to a gene: 8. Per the germline V gene, CDR1 is KGHSH and CDR2 is LQKENI. The CDR3 length is 17 residues. The CDR3 spells CASSPLTSGSLTYEQYF. CDR3 nucleotides: TGTGCCAGCTCACCATTAACTAGCGGGAGTTTGACCTACGAGCAGTACTTC. The full variable domain, with the rest looked up from reference TRBV18 and TRBJ2-7, is NAGVMQNPRHLVRRRGQEARLRCSPMKGHSHVYWYRQLPEEGLKFMVYLQKENIIDESGMPKERFSAEFPKEGPSILRIQQVVRGDSAAYFCASSPLTSGSLTYEQYFGPGTRLTVT.

The chain joins TRBV5-1 to TRBJ2-3; maybe TRBD1 (6 bases). Germline CDR1 and CDR2: SGHRS and YFSETQ. Trimming cost V 4 bases and J 0 bases, with 21 bases left between them. The CDR3 spans 18 residues. CDR3 DNA: TGCGCCAGCAGCACTTGGGGGCCTACGCTACAGAGCACAGATACGCAGTATTTT. Translated, it gives CASSTWGPTLQSTDTQYF.

The rearrangement uses TRBV7-2 and TRBJ1-2; tentative D call: TRBD1 (5 bases). Germline V lookup: CDR1 SGHTA, CDR2 FQGNSA. The ends were cut back, 1 base at V and 4 bases at J, with 16 bases in the middle. The CDR3 has 16 residues. The CDR3 reads CASSLEARAPLYGYTF. In DNA form, the CDR3 reads TGTGCCAGCAGCTTAGAGGCCAGGGCCCCCCTCTATGGCTACACCTTC.

The genes are TRBV19 and TRBJ1-2; D gene uncertain. Germline CDR1 is LNHDA and CDR2 is SQIVND (reference sequence). The CDR3 runs 15 residues. V lost 6 bases, J lost 4 bases, and 18 bases lay in between. The CDR3 reads CASSTAGGGSYGYTF. The CDR3 DNA follows: TGTGCCAGTAGCACGGCGGGAGGAGGATCCTATGGCTACACCTTC.

The CDR3 reads CASKGQGDFQPQHF. The CDR3 DNA sequence: TGTGCCAGCAAGGGGCAGGGGGATTTTCAGCCCCAGCATTTT. This sequence joins TRBV2 and TRBJ1-5, with 7 bases aligning to TRBD1. The CDR3 loop spans 14 amino acids. V was pared by 7 bases and J by 6 bases, with 9 bases of the junction left unmatched. CDR1 is SNHLY, CDR2 FYNNEI, per germline.

The chain combines TRBV11-2 with TRBJ1-4; 9 bases are a match to TRBD1. The germline V gene encodes CDR1 SGHAT and CDR2 FQNNGV. The junction had 4 bases not matched to a gene; V was cut back by 3 bases and J by 8 bases. This CDR3 is built from 14 residues. The CDR3 reads CASSFGQGKEKLFF. The CDR3 DNA reads TGTGCCAGCAGCTTCGGACAGGGGAAGGAAAAACTGTTTTTT.

This sequence joins TRBV6-5 and TRBJ2-7; 8 nucleotides agree with TRBD2. The germline V gene encodes CDR1 MNHEY and CDR2 SVGAGI. The CDR3 contains 15 residues. J lost 0 bases, V lost 5 bases, and 6 bases had no gene match. CDR3 coding DNA: TGTGCCAGCAGTCCATTTAGCGGGAACTCCTACGAGCAGTACTTC. This translates into CASSPFSGNSYEQYF.

V usage is TRBV7-3 and J usage is TRBJ2-3; 12 bases fit TRBD2. The CDR3 is 16 residues long. Looked up from germline, CDR1 is SGHTA and CDR2 is FQGTGA. The junction had 6 bases not matched to a gene; V was cut back by 5 bases and J by 3 bases. The CDR3 DNA sequence: TGTGCCAGCAGCCGCCGGACTAGCGGGGTGACAGATACGCAGTATTTT. This codes for CASSRRTSGVTDTQYF.

This chain uses TRBV7-9 with TRBJ2-5; D is undetermined. CDR1 SEHNR and CDR2 FQNEAQ come from the germline V gene (reference sequence). Deletions cut 5 bases from V and 4 bases from J, with 14 bases between. This CDR3 contains 14 residues. CDR3 loop: CASSHPGLGETQYF. DNA for the CDR3: TGTGCCAGCAGCCATCCCGGGTTAGGAGAGACCCAGTACTTC.

The rearrangement joins TRBV12-5 to TRBJ2-2; D is possibly TRBD1 (6 bases). The CDR3 extends over 16 amino acids. The germline CDR1 and CDR2 sequences are LGHNT and FRNRAP. V was pared by 0 bases and J by 7 bases, with 15 bases between. CDR3 bases: TGTGCTAGTGGTTTGGTACAGGGTCGTACCAACGGGGAGCTGTTTTTT. It specifies CASGLVQGRTNGELFF.